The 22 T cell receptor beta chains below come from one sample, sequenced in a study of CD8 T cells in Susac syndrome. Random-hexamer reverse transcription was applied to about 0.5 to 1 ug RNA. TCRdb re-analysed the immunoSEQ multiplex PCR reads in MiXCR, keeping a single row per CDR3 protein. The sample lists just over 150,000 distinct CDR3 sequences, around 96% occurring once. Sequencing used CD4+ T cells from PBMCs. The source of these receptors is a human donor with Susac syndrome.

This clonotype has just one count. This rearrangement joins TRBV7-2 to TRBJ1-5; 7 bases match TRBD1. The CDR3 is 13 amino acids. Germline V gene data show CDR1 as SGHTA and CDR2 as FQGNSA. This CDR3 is CAGGRGDNQPQHF. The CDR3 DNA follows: TGTGCGGGAGGCAGGGGGGACAATCAGCCCCAGCATTTT.

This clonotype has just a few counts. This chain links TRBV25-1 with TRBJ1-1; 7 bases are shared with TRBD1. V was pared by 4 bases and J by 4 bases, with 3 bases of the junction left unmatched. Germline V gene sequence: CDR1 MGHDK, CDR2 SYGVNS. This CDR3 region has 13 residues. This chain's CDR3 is CASSGQGGTEAFF. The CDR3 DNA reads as TGTGCCAGCAGTGGACAGGGTGGCACTGAAGCTTTCTTT.

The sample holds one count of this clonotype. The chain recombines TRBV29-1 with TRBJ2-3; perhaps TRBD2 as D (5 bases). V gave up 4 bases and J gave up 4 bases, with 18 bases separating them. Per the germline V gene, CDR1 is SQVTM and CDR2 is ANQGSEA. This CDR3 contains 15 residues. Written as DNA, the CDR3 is TGCAGCGTTGGCCCGGACCCCGAGGGCCCAGATACGCAGTATTTT. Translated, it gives CSVGPDPEGPDTQYF.

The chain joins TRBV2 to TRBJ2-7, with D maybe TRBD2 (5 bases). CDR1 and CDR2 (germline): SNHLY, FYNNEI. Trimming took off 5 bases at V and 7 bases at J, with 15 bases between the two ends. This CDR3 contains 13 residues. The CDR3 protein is CASSPGPTGEQYF. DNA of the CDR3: TGTGCCAGCAGTCCGGGCCCTACGGGAGAGCAGTACTTC.

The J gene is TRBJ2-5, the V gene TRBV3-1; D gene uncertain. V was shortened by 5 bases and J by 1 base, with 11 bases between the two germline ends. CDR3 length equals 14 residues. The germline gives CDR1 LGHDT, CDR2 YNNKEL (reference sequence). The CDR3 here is CASSFGRIQETQYF. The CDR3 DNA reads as TGTGCCAGCAGCTTCGGACGGATCCAAGAGACCCAGTACTTC.

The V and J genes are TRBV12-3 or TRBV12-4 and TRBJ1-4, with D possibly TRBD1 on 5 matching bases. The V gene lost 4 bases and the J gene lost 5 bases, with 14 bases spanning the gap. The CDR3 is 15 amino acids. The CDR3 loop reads CASSSRDGRNEKLFF. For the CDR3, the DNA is TGTGCCAGCAGTTCAAGGGACGGACGAAATGAAAAACTGTTTTTT.

The CDR3 region is CASSLSGPNLLDTQYF. The DNA for the CDR3 is TGTGCCAGCAGCCTCTCGGGACCGAACCTTCTAGATACGCAGTATTTT. V and J are TRBV2 and TRBJ2-3; D might be TRBD1 or TRBD2, each matching 5 bases. The CDR3 is 16 amino acids. Germline V gives CDR1 SNHLY, CDR2 FYNNEI. V lost 6 bases, J lost 5 bases, and 21 bases lay in between.

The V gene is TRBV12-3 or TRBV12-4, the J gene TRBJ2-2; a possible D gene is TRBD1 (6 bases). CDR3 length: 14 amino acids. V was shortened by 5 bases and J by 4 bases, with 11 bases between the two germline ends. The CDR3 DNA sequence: TGTGCCAGCAGTCCCGACAGGACCACCGGGGAGCTGTTTTTT. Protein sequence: CASSPDRTTGELFF.

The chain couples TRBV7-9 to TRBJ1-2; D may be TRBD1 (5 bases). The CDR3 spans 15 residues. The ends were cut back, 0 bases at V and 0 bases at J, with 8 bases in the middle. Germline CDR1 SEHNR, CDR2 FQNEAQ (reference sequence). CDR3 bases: TGTGCCAGCAGCTTAGCGGACACCTCTAACTATGGCTACACCTTC. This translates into CASSLADTSNYGYTF.

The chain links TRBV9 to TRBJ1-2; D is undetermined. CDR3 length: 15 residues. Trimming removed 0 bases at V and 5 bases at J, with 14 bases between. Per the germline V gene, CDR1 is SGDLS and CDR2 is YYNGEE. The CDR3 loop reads CASSVGSTLEYGYTF. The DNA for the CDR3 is TGTGCCAGCAGCGTAGGAAGCACCCTAGAATATGGCTACACCTTC. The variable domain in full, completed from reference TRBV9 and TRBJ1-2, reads DSGVTQTPKHLITATGQRVTLRCSPRSGDLSVYWYQQSLDQGLQFLIQYYNGEERAKGNILERFSAQQFPDLHSELNLSSLELGDSALYFCASSVGSTLEYGYTFGSGTRLTVV.

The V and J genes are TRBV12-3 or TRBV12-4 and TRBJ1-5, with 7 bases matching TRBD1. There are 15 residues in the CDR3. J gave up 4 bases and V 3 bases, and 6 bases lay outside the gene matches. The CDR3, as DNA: TGTGCCAGCAGTTTTGGGCAGGGGGGGAATCAGCCCCAGCATTTT. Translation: CASSFGQGGNQPQHF.

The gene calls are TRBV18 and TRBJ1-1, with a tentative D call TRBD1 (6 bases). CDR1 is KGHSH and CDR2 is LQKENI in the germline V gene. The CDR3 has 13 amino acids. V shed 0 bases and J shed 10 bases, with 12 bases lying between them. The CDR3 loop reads CASSPPGGGAAFF. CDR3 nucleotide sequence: TGTGCCAGCTCACCACCCGGGGGGGGCGCAGCTTTCTTT.

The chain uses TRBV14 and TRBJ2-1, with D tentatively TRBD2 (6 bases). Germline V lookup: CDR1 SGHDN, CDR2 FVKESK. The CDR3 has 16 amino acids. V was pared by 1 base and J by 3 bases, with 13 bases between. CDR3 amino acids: CASSQGRDSRYNEQFF. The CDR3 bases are TGTGCCAGCAGCCAAGGCCGGGACTCCCGCTACAATGAGCAGTTCTTC. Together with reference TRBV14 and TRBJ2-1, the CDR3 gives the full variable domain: EAGVTQFPSHSVIEKGQTVTLRCDPISGHDNLYWYRRVMGKEIKFLLHFVKESKQDESGMPNNRFLAERTGGTYSTLKVQPAELEDSGVYFCASSQGRDSRYNEQFFGPGTRLTVL.

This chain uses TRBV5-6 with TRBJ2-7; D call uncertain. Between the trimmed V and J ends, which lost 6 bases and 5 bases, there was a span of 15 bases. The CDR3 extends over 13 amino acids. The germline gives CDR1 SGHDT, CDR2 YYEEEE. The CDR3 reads CASTYGFLNEQYF. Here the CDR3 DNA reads TGTGCCAGCACCTACGGGTTTTTGAACGAGCAGTACTTC.

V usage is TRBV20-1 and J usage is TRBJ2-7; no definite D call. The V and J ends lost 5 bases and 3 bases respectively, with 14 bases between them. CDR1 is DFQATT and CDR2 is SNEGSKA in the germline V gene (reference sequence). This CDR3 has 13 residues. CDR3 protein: CSAARGPDYEQYF. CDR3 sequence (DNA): TGCAGTGCTGCCAGAGGACCTGACTACGAGCAGTACTTC.

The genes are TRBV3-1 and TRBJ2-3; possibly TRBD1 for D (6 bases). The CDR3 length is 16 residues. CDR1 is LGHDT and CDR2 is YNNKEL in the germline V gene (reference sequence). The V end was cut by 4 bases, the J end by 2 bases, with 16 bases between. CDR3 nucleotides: TGTGCCAGCAGCCTTTCAGGGGCCACATCCACAGATACGCAGTATTTT. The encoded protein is CASSLSGATSTDTQYF.

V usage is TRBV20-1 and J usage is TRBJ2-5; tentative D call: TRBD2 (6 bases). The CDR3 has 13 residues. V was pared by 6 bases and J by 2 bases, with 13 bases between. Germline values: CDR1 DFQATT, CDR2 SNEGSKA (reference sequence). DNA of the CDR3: TGCAGTGCCCCGAGGGCGGGGCAAGAGACCCAGTACTTC. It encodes CSAPRAGQETQYF.

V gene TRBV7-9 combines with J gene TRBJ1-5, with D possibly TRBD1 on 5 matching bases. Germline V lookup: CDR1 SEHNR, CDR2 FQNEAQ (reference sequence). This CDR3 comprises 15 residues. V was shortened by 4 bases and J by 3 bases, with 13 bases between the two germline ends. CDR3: CASSSVAGHNQPQHF. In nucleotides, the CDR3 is TGTGCCAGCAGCTCGGTCGCAGGGCACAATCAGCCCCAGCATTTT.

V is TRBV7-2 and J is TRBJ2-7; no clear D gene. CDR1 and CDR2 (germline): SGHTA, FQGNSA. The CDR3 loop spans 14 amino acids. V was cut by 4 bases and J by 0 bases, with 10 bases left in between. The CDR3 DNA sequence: TGTGCCAGCAGCTATGGTCCGAGCTCCTACGAGCAGTACTTC. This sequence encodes CASSYGPSSYEQYF.

The CDR3 is CSVTGVQETQYF. The CDR3 DNA follows: TGCAGCGTCACTGGGGTGCAAGAGACCCAGTACTTC. This chain links TRBV29-1 with TRBJ2-5; no reliable D call. Trimming pared 6 bases from V and 2 bases from J, leaving 10 bases between. The CDR3 has 12 amino acids. Per germline, CDR1 SQVTM and CDR2 ANQGSEA.

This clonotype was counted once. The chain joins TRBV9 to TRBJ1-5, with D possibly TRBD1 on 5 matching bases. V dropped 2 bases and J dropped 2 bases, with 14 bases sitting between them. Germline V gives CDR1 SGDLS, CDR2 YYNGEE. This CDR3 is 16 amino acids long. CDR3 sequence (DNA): TGTGCCAGCAGCGTGGGGCCGGGGGGTGGCAATCAGCCCCAGCATTTT. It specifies CASSVGPGGGNQPQHF.

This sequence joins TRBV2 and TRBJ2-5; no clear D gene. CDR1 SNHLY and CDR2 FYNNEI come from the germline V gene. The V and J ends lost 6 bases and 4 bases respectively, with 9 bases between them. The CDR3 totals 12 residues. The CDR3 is CASRETSETQYF. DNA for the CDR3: TGTGCCAGCAGAGAGACTTCAGAGACCCAGTACTTC.